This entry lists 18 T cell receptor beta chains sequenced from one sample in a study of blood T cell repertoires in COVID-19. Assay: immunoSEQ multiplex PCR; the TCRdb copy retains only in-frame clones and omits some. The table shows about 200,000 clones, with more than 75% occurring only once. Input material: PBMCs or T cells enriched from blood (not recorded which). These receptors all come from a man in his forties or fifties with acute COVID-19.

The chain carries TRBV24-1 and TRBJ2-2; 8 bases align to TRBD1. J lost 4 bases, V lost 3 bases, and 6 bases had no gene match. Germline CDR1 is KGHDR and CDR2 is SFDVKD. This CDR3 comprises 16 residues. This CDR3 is CATSDLTGVLTGELFF. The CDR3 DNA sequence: TGTGCCACCAGTGATCTGACAGGGGTCCTCACCGGGGAGCTGTTTTTT.

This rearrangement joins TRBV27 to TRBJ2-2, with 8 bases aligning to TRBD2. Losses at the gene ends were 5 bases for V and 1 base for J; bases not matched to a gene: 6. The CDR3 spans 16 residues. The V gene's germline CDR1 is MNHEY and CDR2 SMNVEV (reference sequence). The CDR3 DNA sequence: TGTGCCAGCAGTCTCATGAGCGGGAGGAACACCGGGGAGCTGTTTTTT. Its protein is CASSLMSGRNTGELFF.

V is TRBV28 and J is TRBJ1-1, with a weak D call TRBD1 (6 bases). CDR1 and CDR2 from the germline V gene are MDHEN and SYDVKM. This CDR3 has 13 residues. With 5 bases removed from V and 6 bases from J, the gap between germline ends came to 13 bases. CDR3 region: CASSGGYRAEAFF. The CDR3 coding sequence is TGTGCCAGCAGTGGGGGCTATCGGGCTGAAGCTTTCTTT.

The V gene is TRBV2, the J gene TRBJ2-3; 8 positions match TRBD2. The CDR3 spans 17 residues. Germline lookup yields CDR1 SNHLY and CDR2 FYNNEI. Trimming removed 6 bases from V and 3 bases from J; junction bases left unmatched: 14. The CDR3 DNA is TGTGCCAGCAGAAAAAGTTCGGGACTAGTGACTACAGATACGCAGTATTTT. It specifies CASRKSSGLVTTDTQYF.

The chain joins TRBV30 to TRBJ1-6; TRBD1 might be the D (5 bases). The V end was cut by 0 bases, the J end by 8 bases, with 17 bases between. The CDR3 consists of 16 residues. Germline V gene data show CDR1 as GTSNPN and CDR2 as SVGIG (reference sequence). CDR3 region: CAWSVLGGARDSPLHF. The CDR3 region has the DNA TGTGCCTGGAGTGTATTGGGAGGGGCGCGGGATTCACCCCTCCACTTT. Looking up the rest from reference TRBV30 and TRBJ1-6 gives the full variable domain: SQTIHQWPATLVQPVGSPLSLECTVEGTSNPNLYWYRQAAGRGLQLLFYSVGIGQISSEVPQNLSASRPQDRQFILSSKKLLLSDSGFYLCAWSVLGGARDSPLHFGNGTRLTVT.

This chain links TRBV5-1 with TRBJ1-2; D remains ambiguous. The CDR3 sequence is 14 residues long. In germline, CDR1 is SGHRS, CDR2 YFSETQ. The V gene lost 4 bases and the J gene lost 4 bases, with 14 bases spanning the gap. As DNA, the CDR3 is TGCGCCAGCAGCCTGAGCCGCTCGGGCTATGGCTACACCTTC. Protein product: CASSLSRSGYGYTF. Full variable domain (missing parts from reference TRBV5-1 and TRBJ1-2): KAGVTQTPRYLIKTRGQQVTLSCSPISGHRSVSWYQQTPGQGLQFLFEYFSETQRNKGNFPGRFSGRQFSNSRSEMNVSTLELGDSALYLCASSLSRSGYGYTFGSGTRLTVV.

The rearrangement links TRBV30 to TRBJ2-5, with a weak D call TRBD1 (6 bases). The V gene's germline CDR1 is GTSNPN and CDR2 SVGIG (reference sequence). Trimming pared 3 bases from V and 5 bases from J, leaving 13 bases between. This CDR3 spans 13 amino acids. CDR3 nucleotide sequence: TGTGCCTGGAGCCGATGGGGGCTTGAGACCCAGTACTTC. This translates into CAWSRWGLETQYF.

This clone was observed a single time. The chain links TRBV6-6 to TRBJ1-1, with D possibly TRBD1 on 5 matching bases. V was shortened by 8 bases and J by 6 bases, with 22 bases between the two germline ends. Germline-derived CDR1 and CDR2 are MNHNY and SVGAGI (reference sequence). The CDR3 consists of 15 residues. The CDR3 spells CASSVAWRDAPEAFF. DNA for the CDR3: TGTGCCAGCTCCGTGGCCTGGCGGGACGCTCCTGAAGCTTTCTTT.

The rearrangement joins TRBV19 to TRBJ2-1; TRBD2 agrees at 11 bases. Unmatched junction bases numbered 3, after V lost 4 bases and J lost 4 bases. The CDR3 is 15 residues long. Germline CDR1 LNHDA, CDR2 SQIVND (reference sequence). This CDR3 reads CASSTGTSGYNEQFF. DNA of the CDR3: TGTGCCAGTAGTACTGGGACTAGCGGATACAATGAGCAGTTCTTC.

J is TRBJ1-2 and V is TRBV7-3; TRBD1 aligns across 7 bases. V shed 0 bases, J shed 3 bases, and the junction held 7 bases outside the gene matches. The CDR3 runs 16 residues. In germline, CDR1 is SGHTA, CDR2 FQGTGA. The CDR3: CASSLTRAGTDYGYTF. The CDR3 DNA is TGTGCCAGCAGCTTAACCCGTGCGGGGACAGACTATGGCTACACCTTC.

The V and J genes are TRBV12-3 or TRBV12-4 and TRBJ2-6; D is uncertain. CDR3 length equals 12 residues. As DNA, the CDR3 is TGTCGGTGCCGCTCTGGGGCCAACGTCCTGACTTTC. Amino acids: CRCRSGANVLTF.

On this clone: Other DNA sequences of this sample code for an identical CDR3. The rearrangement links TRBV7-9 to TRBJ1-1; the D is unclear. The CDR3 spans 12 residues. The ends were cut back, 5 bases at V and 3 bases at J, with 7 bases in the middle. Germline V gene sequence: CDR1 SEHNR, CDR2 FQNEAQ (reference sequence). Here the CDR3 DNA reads TGTGCCAGCAGCCCGCGGGACACTGAAGCTTTCTTT. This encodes CASSPRDTEAFF.

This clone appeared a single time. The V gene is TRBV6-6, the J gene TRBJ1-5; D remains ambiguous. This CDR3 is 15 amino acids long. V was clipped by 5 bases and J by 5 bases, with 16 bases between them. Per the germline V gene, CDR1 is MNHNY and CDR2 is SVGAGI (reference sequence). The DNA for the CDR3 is TGTGCCAGCAGTGCCATGCCACAGAACCATCAGCCCCAGCATTTT. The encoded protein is CASSAMPQNHQPQHF.

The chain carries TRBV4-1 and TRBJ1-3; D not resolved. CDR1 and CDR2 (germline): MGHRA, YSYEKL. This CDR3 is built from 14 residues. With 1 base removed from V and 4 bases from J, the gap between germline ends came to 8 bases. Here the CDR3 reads CASSQGWAGNTIYF. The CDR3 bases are TGCGCCAGCAGCCAAGGATGGGCGGGAAACACCATATATTTT.

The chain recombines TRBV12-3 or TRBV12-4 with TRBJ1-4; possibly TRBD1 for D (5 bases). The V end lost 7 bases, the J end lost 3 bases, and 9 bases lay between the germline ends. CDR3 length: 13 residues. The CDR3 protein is CASNRGSNEKLFF. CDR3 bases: TGTGCCAGCAATCGGGGGTCTAATGAAAAACTGTTTTTT.

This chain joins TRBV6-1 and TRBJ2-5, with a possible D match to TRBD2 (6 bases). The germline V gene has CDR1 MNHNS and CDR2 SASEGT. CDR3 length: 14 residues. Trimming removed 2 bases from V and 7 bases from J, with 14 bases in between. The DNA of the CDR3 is TGTGCCAGCAGTGAACTCCCGGAGGGACGGACCCAGTACTTC. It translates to CASSELPEGRTQYF.

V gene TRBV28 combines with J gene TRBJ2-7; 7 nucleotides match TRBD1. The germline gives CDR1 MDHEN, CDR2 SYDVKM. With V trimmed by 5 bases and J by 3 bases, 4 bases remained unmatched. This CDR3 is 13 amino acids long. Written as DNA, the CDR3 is TGTGCCAGCAGTCCGGGACAGAACTACGAGCAGTACTTC. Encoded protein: CASSPGQNYEQYF.

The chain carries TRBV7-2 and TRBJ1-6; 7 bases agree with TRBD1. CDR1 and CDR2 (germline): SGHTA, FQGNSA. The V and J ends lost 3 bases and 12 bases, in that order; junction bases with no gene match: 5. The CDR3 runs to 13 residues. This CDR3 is CASSLPQGGPLHF. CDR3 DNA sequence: TGTGCCAGCAGCTTGCCCCAGGGGGGACCCCTCCACTTT. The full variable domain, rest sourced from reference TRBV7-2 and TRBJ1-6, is GAGVSQSPSNKVTEKGKDVELRCDPISGHTALYWYRQSLGQGLEFLIYFQGNSAPDKSGLPSDRFSAERTGGSVSTLTIQRTQQEDSAVYLCASSLPQGGPLHFGNGTRLTVT.